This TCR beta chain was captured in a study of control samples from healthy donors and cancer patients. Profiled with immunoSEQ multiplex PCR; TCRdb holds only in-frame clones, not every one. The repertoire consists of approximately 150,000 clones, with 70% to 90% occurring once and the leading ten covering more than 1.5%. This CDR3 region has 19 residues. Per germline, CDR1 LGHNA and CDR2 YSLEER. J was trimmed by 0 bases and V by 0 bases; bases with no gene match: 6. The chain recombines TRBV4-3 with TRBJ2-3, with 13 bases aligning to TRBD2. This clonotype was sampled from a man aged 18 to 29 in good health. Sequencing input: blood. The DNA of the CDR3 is TGCGCCAGCAGCCAAGATCTTACTAGCGGGGGGGTTAGCACAGATACGCAGTATTTT. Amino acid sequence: CASSQDLTSGGVSTDTQYF.